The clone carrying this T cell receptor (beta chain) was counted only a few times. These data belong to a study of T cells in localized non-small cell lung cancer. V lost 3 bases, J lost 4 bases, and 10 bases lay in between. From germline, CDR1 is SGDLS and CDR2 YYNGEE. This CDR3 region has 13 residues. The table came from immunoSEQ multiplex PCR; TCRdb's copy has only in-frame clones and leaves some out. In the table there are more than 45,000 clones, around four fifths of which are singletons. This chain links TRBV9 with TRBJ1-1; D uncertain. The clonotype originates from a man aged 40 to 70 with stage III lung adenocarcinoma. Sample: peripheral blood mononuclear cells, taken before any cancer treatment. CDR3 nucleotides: TGTGCCAGCAGCGACCTAGGTGGCACTGAAGCTTTCTTT. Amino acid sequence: CASSDLGGTEAFF.